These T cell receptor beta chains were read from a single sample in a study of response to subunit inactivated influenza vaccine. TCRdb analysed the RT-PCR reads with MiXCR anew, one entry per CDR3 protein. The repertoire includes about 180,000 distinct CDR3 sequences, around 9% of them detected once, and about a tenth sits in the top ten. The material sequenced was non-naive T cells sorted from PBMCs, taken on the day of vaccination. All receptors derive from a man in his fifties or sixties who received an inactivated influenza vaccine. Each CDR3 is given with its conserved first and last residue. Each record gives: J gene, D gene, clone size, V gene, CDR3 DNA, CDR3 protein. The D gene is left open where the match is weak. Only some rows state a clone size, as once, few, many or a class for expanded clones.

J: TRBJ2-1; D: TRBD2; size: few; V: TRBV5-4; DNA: TGTGCCAGCAGCTTCGGGACTAACCTTCGTTCTGAGCAGTTCTTC; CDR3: CASSFGTNLRSEQFF
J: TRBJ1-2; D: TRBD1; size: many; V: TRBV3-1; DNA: TGTGCCAGCAAGGGACAGGGGGGAGGCTACACCTTC; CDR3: CASKGQGGGYTF
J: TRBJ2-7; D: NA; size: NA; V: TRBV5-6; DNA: TGTGCCAGCAGCTTGGAGACAGAGCAGTACTTC; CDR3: CASSLETEQYF
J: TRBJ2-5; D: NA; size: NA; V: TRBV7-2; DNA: TGTGCCAGCAGCTTAAATGTCTTCCAGGGGCAGACCCAGTACTTC; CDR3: CASSLNVFQGQTQYF
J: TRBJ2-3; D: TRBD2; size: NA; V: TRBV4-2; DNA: TGTGCCAGCAGCCAGCTATCGACCCTAGCGGGGTCACCTCCTAGCACAGATACGCAGTATTTT; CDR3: CASSQLSTLAGSPPSTDTQYF
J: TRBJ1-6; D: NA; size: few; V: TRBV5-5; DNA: TGTGCCAGCAGCTTGCAACAGATAGATTCACCCCTCCACTTT; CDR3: CASSLQQIDSPLHF
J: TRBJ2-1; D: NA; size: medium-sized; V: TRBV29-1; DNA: TGCAGCGGCTCCGGGACGCCCTCCTACAATGAGCAGTTCTTC; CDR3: CSGSGTPSYNEQFF
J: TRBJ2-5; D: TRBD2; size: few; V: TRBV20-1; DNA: TGCAGTGCTGGCTTGCACGGGGGGGCCGTAGAGACCCAGTACTTC; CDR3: CSAGLHGGAVETQYF
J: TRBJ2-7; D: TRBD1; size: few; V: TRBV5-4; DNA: TGTGCCAGCAGCTTCGGCAGGGACAGGGTTCGCAACGAGCAGTACTTC; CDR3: CASSFGRDRVRNEQYF
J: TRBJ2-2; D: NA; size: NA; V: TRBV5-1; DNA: TGCGCCAGCAGCTTGGTCGTAGGGTCCACCGGGGAGCTGTTTTTT; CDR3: CASSLVVGSTGELFF
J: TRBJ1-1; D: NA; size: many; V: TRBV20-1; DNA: TGCAGTGCCAAGGGTAGCCTGGACCTCAACACTGAAGCTTTCTTT; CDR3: CSAKGSLDLNTEAFF
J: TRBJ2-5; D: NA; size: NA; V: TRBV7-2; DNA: TGTGCCAGCAGCTTAGGCTCAGGGAGAGAGACCCAGTACTTC; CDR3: CASSLGSGRETQYF
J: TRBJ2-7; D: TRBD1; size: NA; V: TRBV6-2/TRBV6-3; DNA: TGTGCCAGCAGCTTACTCGGACAGGGAGGTAATGAGCAGTACTTC; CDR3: CASSLLGQGGNEQYF
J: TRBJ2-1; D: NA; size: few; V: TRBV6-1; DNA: TGTGCCAGCAGCCCATCGATAGCAAGGGGGAATGAGCAGTTCTTC; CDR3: CASSPSIARGNEQFF
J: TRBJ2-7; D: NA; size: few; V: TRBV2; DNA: TGTGCCAGCAGTGGAATGGAAGGTAGCATTGGCAATGCCGAGCAGTACTTC; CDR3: CASSGMEGSIGNAEQYF
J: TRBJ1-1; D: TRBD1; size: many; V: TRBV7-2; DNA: TGTGCCAGCAGCTTAGTCAGGGGGCGCGTTCTGGACACTGAAGCTTTCTTT; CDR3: CASSLVRGRVLDTEAFF
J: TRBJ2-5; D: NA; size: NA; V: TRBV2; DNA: TGTGCCAGCAGTGAACCCCGTTTTCTGGCTGATAAAGCGACCCAGTACTTC; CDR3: CASSEPRFLADKATQYF
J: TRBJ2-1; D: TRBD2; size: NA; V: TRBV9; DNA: TGTGCCAGCAGCCCCATTGGACTAGCGGGAGATGAGCAGTTCTTC; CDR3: CASSPIGLAGDEQFF
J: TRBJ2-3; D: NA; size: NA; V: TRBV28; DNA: TGTGCCAGCAGTTCGCTACAAACCCCCTGGACTCCCCCTAGCACAGATACGCAGTATTTT; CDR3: CASSSLQTPWTPPSTDTQYF
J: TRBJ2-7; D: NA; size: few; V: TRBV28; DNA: TGTGCCAGCAGTTCGTTCCTTAGAGTTAATTCCTACGAGCAGTACTTC; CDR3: CASSSFLRVNSYEQYF
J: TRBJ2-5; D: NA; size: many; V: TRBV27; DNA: TGTGCCAGCAGTAAATGGGGACACCTGGACCAAGAGACCCAGTACTTC; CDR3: CASSKWGHLDQETQYF
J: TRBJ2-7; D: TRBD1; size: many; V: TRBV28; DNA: TGTGCCAGCAGTTTAATGGGACAGGTCTCCTACGAGCAGTACTTC; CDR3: CASSLMGQVSYEQYF
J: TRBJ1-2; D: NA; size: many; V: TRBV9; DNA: TGTGCCAGCAGCGTAGCCCCAGGGATGGGGGGCTACACCTTC; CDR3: CASSVAPGMGGYTF
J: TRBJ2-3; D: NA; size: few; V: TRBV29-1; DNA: TGCAGCGTTGGTGACCCTGGAGATACGCAGTATTTT; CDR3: CSVGDPGDTQYF
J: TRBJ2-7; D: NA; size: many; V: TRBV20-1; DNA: TGCAGTGCCAAAATGTACTACGAGCAGTACTTC; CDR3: CSAKMYYEQYF
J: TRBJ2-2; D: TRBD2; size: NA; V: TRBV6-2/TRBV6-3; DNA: TGTGCCAGCAGACCGGGACTAGCGGGCACCGGGGAGCTGTTTTTT; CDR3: CASRPGLAGTGELFF
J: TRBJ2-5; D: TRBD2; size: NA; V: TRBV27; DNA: TGTGCCACTCAGGGACTAGCGGGGGTGGAGACCCAGTACTTC; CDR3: CATQGLAGVETQYF
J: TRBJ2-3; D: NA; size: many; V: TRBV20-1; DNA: TGCAGTGCCGTGGATCAAGGCCCCACAGATACGCAGTATTTT; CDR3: CSAVDQGPTDTQYF
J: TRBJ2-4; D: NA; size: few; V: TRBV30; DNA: TGTGCCTGGAAGCCGGGGCCGGACATTCAGTACTTC; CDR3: CAWKPGPDIQYF
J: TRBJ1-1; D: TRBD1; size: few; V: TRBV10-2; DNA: TGCGCCAGCAGTGCCAGGGGGAAGAACACTGAAGCTTTCTTT; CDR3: CASSARGKNTEAFF
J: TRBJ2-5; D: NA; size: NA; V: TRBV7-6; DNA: TGTGCCAGCAGCTTAGGGGGCGTTCAGGGGACCCAGTACTTC; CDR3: CASSLGGVQGTQYF
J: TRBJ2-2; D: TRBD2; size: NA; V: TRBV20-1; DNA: TGCAGTGCTACTGCCCGGGGACTAGCGGGGCCCCACACCGGGGAGCTGTTTTTT; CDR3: CSATARGLAGPHTGELFF
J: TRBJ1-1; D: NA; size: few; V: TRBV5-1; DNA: TGCGCCAGCAGCTTGGGACTCTTGAACACTGAAGCTTTCTTT; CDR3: CASSLGLLNTEAFF
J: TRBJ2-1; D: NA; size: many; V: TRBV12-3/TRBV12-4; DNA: TGTGCCAGCAGTTTGAGAGGAAACAATGAGCAGTTCTTC; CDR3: CASSLRGNNEQFF
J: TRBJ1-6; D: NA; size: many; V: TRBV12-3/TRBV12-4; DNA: TGTGCCAGCCGGTTGACCCATTTTGGGGATTCACCCCTCCACTTT; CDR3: CASRLTHFGDSPLHF
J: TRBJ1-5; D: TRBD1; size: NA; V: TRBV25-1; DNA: TGTGCCAGCAGGGGGACAGGGGGTCAGCCCCAGCATTTT; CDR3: CASRGTGGQPQHF
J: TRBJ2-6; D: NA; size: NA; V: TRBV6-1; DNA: TGTGCCAGCAGGATAACTGGGGCCAACGTCCTGACTTTC; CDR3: CASRITGANVLTF
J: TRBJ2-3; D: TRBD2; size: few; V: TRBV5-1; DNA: TGCGCCAGCAGCTTGCGTCTAGCGGGTAGCACAGATACGCAGTATTTT; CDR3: CASSLRLAGSTDTQYF
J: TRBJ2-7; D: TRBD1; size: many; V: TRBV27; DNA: TGTGCCAGCAGTTTAGGGGGGGGGGACAGGGGACCCTACGAGCAGTACTTC; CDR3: CASSLGGGDRGPYEQYF
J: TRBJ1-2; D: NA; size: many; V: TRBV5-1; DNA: TGCGCCAGCAGCTTGGAAGGGGTCGGCGGCTACACCTTC; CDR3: CASSLEGVGGYTF
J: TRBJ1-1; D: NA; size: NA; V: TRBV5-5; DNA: TGTGCCAGCAGCTTAGGGGGTTGGGACACTGAAGCTTTCTTT; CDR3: CASSLGGWDTEAFF
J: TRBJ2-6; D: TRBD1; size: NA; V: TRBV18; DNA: TGTGCCAGCTCACCCGGGACAGGGTCAGGGGCCAACGTCCTGACTTTC; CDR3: CASSPGTGSGANVLTF
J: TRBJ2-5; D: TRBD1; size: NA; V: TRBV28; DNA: TGTGCCAGCAGTTCTATAGACAGGGGTCGCCAAGAGACCCAGTACTTC; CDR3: CASSSIDRGRQETQYF
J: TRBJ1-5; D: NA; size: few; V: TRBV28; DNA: TGTGCCAGCAGTTTATCAGGGTTGTGGCAGCCCCAGCATTTT; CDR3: CASSLSGLWQPQHF
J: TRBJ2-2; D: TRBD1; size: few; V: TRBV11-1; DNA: TGTGCCAGCAGCTTCCAAAGGCTGGGGACAGGCAACACCGGGGAGCTGTTTTTT; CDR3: CASSFQRLGTGNTGELFF
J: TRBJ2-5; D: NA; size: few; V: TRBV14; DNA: TGTGCCAGCAGCCAAGCGAGCAAGACCCAGTACTTC; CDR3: CASSQASKTQYF
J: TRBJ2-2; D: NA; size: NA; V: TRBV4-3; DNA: TGCGCCAGCAGCCAAGACCGCGGGAACACCGGGGAGCTGTTTTTT; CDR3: CASSQDRGNTGELFF
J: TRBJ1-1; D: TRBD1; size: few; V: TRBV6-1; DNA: TGTGCCAGCAGTAGATGGACAGGGGGGGACACTGAAGCTTTCTTT; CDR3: CASSRWTGGDTEAFF
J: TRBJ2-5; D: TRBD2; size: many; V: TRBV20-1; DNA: TGCAGTGCTAGAGCGGGAGGGCCTTTCCAAGAGACCCAGTACTTC; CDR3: CSARAGGPFQETQYF
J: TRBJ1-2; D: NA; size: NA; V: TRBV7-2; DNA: TGTGCCAGCAGCTTAGCGCCCAGGTCTGGGGGCTACACCTTC; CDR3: CASSLAPRSGGYTF
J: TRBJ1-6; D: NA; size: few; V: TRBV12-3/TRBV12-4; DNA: NA; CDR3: CASSWGQGNFIRRNSIHF
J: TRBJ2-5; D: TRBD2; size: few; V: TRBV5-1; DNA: TGCGCCAGCAGCTTTGAGCGGGGGGTCCAAGAGACCCAGTACTTC; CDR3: CASSFERGVQETQYF
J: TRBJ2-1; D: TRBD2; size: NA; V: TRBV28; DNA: TGTGCCAGCAGAAGAGCCGGGACTAGCGGCCATGAGCAGTTCTTC; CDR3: CASRRAGTSGHEQFF
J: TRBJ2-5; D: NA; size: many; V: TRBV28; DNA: TGTGCCAGCAGTTCAACGGGAGAGGGGGAGACCCAGTACTTC; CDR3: CASSSTGEGETQYF